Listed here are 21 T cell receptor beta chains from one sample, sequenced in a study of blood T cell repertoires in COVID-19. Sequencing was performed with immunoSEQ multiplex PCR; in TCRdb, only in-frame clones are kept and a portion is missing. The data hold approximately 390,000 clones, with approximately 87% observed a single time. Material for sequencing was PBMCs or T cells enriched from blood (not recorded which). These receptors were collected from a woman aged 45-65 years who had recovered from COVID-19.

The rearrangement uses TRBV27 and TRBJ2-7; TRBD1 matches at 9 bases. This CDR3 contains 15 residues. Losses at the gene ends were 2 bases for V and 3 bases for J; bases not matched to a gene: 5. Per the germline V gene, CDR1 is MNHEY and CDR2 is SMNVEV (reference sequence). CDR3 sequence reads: CASSLTGQGYYEQYF. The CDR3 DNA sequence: TGTGCCAGCAGTTTAACGGGACAGGGATACTACGAGCAGTACTTC.

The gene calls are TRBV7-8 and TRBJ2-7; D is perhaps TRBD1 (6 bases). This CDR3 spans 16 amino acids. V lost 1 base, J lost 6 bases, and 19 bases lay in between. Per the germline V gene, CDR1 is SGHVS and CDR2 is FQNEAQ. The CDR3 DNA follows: TGTGCCAGCAGCTTAGACGCAGGTTGGGGGCTGGGCGAGCAGTACTTC. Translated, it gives CASSLDAGWGLGEQYF.

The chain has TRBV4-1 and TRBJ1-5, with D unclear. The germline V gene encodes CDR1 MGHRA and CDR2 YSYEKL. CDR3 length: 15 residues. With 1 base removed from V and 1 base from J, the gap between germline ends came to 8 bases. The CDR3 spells CASSQVPQSNQPQHF. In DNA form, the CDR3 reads TGCGCCAGCAGCCAAGTCCCCCAAAGCAATCAGCCCCAGCATTTT.

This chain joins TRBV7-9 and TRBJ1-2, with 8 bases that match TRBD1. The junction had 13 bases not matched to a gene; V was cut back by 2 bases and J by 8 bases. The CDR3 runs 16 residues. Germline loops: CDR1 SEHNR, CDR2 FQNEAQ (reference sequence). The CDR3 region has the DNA TGTGCCAGCAGCTTAATAAGTTACGGGCAGGGGGCCGGCTACACCTTC. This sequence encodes CASSLISYGQGAGYTF. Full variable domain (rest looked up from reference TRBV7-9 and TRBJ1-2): DTGVSQNPRHKITKRGQNVTFRCDPISEHNRLYWYRQTLGQGPEFLTYFQNEAQLEKSRLLSDRFSAERPKGSFSTLEIQRTEQGDSAMYLCASSLISYGQGAGYTFGSGTRLTVV.

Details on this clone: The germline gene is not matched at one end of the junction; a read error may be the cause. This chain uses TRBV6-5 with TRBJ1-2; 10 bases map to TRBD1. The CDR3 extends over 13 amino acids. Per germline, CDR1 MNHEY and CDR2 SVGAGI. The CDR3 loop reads CASSYYGTGATAF. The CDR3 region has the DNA TGTGCCAGCAGTTATTACGGGACAGGGGCTACAGCCTTC.

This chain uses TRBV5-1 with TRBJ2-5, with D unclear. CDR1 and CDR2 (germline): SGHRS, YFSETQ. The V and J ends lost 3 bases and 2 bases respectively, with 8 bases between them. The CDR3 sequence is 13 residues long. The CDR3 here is CASSYKPQETQYF. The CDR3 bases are TGCGCCAGCAGCTACAAACCGCAAGAGACCCAGTACTTC.

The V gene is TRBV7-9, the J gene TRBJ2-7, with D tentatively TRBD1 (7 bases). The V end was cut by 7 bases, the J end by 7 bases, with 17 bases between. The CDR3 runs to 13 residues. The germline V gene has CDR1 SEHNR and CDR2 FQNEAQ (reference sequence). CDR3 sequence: CASNRDSGWEQYF. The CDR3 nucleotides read TGTGCCAGCAACAGGGACAGCGGGTGGGAGCAGTACTTC.

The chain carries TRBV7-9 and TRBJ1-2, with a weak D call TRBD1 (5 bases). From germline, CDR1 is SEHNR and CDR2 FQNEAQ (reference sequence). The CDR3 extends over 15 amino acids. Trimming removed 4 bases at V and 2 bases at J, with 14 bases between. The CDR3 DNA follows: TGTGCCAGCAGCTCTATGGCAGGGTTCAACTATGGCTACACCTTC. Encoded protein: CASSSMAGFNYGYTF.

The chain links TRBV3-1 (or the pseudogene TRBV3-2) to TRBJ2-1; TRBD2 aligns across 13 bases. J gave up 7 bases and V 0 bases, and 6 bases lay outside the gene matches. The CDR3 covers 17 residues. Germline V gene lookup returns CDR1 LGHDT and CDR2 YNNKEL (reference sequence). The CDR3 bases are TGTGCCAGCAGCCAAGAGGAACTAGCGGGGGGGCGGAATGAGCAGTTCTTC. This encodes CASSQEELAGGRNEQFF.

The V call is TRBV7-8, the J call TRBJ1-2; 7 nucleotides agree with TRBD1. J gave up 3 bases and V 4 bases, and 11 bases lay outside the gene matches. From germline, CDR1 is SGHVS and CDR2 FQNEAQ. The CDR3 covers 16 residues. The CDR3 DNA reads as TGTGCCAGCAGCTCACCCCTGACAGGGTTCGACTATGGCTACACCTTC. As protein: CASSSPLTGFDYGYTF.

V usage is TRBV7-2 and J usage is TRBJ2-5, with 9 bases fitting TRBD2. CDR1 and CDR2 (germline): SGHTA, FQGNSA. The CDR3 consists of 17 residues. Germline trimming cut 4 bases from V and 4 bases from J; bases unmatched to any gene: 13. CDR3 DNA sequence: TGTGCCAGCAGCTCCTTACCTAGCGGGGTGGAAGGAGAGACCCAGTACTTC. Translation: CASSSLPSGVEGETQYF. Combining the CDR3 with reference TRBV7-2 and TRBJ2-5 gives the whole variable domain GAGVSQSPSNKVTEKGKDVELRCDPISGHTALYWYRQSLGQGLEFLIYFQGNSAPDKSGLPSDRFSAERTGGSVSTLTIQRTQQEDSAVYLCASSSLPSGVEGETQYFGPGTRLLVL.

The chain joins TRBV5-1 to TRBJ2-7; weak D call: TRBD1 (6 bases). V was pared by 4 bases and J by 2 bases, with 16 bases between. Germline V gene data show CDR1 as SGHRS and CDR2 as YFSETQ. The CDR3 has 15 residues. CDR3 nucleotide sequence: TGCGCCAGCAGCCGAGCCGCAGGGGCCCCCTACGAGCAGTACTTC. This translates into CASSRAAGAPYEQYF.

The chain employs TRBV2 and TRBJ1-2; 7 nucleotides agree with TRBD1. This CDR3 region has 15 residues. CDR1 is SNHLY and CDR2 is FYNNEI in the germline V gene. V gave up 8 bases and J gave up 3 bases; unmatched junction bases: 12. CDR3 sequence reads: CASLSRGALYYGYTF. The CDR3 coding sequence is TGTGCCAGCCTATCCAGGGGGGCCTTGTACTATGGCTACACCTTC.

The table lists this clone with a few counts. The CDR3 region is CASSLVIPGELFF. The CDR3 nucleotides read TGTGCCAGCAGCTTAGTAATTCCCGGGGAGCTGTTTTTT. The rearrangement links TRBV7-3 to TRBJ2-2; the D is unclear. CDR1 is SGHTA and CDR2 is FQGTGA in the germline V gene. V lost 2 bases and J 6 bases, leaving 7 bases between the germline ends. The CDR3 consists of 13 residues.

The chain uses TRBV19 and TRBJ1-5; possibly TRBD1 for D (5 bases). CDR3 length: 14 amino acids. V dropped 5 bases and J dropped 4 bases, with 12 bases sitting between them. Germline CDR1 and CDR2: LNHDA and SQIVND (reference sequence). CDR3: CASSARQGNQPQHF. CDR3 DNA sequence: TGTGCCAGTAGTGCACGCCAGGGAAATCAGCCCCAGCATTTT.

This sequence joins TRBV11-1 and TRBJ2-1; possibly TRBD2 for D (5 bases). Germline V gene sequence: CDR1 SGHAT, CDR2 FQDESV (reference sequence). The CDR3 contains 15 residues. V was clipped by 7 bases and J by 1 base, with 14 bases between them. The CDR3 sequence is CASIAGLGSYNEQFF. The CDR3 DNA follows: TGTGCCAGCATCGCGGGCCTCGGGTCCTACAATGAGCAGTTCTTC.

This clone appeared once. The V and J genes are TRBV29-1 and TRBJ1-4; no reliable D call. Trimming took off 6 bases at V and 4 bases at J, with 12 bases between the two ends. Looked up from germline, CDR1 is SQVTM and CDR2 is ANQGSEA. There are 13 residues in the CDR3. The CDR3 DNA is TGCAGCGTACTCCTGCCGCTTAATGAAAAACTGTTTTTT. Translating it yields CSVLLPLNEKLFF.

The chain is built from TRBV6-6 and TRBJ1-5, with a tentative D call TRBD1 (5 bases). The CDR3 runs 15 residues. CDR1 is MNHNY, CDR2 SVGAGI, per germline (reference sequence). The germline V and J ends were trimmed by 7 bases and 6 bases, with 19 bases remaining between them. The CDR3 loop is CASIRSGGGAQPQHF. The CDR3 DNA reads TGTGCCAGCATTCGTTCCGGAGGAGGGGCTCAGCCCCAGCATTTT.

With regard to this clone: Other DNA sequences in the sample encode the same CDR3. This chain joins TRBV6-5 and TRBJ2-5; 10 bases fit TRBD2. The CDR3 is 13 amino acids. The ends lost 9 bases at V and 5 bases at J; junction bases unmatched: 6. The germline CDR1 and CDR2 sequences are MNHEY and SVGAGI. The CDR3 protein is CASKRGGGETQYF. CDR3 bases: TGTGCCAGTAAGCGGGGGGGCGGGGAGACCCAGTACTTC.

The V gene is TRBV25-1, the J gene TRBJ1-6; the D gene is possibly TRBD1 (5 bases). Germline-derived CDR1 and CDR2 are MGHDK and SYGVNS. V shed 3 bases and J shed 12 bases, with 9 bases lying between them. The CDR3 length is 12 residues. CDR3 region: CASSEGGLPLHF. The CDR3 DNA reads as TGTGCCAGCAGTGAGGGGGGGTTACCCCTCCACTTT.

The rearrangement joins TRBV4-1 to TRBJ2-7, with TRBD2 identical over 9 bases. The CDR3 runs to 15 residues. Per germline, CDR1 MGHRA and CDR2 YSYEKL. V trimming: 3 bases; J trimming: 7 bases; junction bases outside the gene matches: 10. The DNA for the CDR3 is TGCGCCAGCAGCCATCCGGGACTAGCTGTTGGAGAGCAGTACTTC. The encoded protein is CASSHPGLAVGEQYF.